This T cell receptor beta chain is drawn from a study of shared clonotypes between healthy human individuals. Libraries were prepared by immunoSEQ multiplex PCR; TCRdb keeps only in-frame clonotypes and omits some of them. The table records under 1,100,000 clones, about 75% of them present only once. Caucasian adults living in Nashville, Tennessee, provided all samples. The CDR3 loop spans 12 amino acids. Germline V lookup: CDR1 LGHNA, CDR2 YSLEER. The germline V and J ends were trimmed by 5 bases and 6 bases, with 10 bases remaining between them. This clone was recorded many times. Sequencing was done on a sample of memory CD4+ T cells sorted from blood. Noted subset: CD45RA-negative fraction. This TCR was sampled from a man between 18 and 29 years old in good health. The gene calls are TRBV4-3 and TRBJ1-2; TRBD1 might be the D (5 bases). Here the CDR3 reads CASSAQGDGYTF. The CDR3, as DNA: TGCGCCAGCAGCGCGCAGGGCGATGGCTACACCTTC.